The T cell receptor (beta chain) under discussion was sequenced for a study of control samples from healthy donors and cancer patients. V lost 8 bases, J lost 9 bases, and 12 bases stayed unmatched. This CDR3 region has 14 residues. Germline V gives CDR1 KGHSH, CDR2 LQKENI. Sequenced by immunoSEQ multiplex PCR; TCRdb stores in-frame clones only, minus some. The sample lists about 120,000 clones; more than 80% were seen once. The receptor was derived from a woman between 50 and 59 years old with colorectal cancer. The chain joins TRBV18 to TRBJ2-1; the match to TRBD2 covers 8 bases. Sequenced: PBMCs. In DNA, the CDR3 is TGTGCCAGCCACCGGCGAAACGGGGGGGGTGAGCAGTTCTTC. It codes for CASHRRNGGGEQFF.